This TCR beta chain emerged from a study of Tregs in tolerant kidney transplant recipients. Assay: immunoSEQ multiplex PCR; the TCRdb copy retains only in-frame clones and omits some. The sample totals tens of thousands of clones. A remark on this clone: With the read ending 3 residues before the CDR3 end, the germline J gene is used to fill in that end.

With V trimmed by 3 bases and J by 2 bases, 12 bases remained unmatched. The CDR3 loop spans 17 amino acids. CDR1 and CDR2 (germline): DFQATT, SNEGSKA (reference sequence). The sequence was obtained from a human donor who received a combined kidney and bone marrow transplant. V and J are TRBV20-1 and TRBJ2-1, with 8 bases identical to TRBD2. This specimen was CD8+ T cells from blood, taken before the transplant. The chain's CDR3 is CSASRRKAGVPYNEQFF. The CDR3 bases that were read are TGCAGTGCTAGCCGCCGAAAAGCGGGAGTTCCCTACAATGAG.